What follows are 32 T cell receptor beta chains derived from one specimen sequenced in a study of blood T cell repertoires in COVID-19. TCRdb keeps only in-frame clones here, not all; method: immunoSEQ multiplex PCR. The data contain tens of thousands of clones, around 86% of them seen just once; the ten biggest clones take up about a quarter. The sample consisted of peripheral blood. These receptors were taken from a human donor with active COVID-19. The donor label of this sample is uncertain.

The chain links TRBV7-6 to TRBJ2-3; tentatively, D is TRBD2 (6 bases). Germline V gene sequence: CDR1 SGHVS, CDR2 FNYEAQ. Trimming pared 3 bases from V and 6 bases from J, leaving 13 bases between. This CDR3 contains 14 residues. CDR3 nucleotide sequence: TGTGCCAGCAGCTTGCGGAGGGGAGCGGATACGCAGTATTTT. Translating gives CASSLRRGADTQYF.

This clone was seen just once. This rearrangement joins TRBV7-9 to TRBJ2-3, with TRBD2 matching 8 bases. The CDR3 runs 15 residues. Trimming removed 3 bases from V and 2 bases from J; junction bases left unmatched: 4. The germline gives CDR1 SEHNR, CDR2 FQNEAQ (reference sequence). As DNA, the CDR3 is TGTGCCAGCAGCTTGCCAGCGGGGGTCACAGATACGCAGTATTTT. Protein: CASSLPAGVTDTQYF.

V and J are TRBV10-3 and TRBJ2-3; the D gene is possibly TRBD2 (5 bases). CDR1 ENHRY and CDR2 SYGVKD come from the germline V gene. CDR3 length equals 14 residues. V was trimmed by 3 bases and J by 2 bases, leaving 9 bases between them. Written as DNA, the CDR3 is TGTGCCATCAGTGACCGGGATCCCACAGATACGCAGTATTTT. This translates into CAISDRDPTDTQYF.

This rearrangement joins TRBV5-5 to TRBJ1-5; D possibly corresponds to TRBD1 (5 bases). The CDR3 contains 15 residues. Trimming removed 1 base from V and 7 bases from J, with 15 bases in between. CDR1 and CDR2 from the germline V gene are SGHKS and YYEKEE (reference sequence). The DNA for the CDR3 is TGTGCCAGCAGCTTGCGGGTTCAGGGAGGACAGCCCCAGCATTTT. Translating it yields CASSLRVQGGQPQHF.

This chain connects TRBV27 to TRBJ2-7, with D perhaps TRBD1 (6 bases). Germline V CDR1 and CDR2: MNHEY, SMNVEV (reference sequence). V was trimmed by 5 bases and J by 5 bases, leaving 13 bases between them. The CDR3 runs 13 residues. The CDR3 loop reads CASSPQGRDEQYF. In nucleotides, the CDR3 is TGTGCCAGCAGTCCTCAGGGGCGCGACGAGCAGTACTTC.

The chain employs TRBV6-5 and TRBJ2-6, with D tentatively TRBD1 (6 bases). Germline V gene data show CDR1 as MNHEY and CDR2 as SVGAGI. The CDR3 runs 15 residues. V lost 7 bases, J lost 0 bases, and 10 bases lay in between. CDR3 nucleotide sequence: TGTGCCAGCATCCTAGGGGGCTCTGGGGCCAACGTCCTGACTTTC. This codes for CASILGGSGANVLTF.

V gene TRBV6-5 combines with J gene TRBJ1-1; D remains ambiguous. This CDR3 is 12 amino acids long. The V end was cut by 2 bases, the J end by 2 bases, with 3 bases between. Per germline, CDR1 MNHEY and CDR2 SVGAGI. The CDR3 loop is CASSYRNTEAFF. CDR3 DNA: TGTGCCAGCAGTTACCGTAACACTGAAGCTTTCTTT.

The rearrangement joins TRBV5-1 to TRBJ2-7; 7 bases are a match to TRBD2. V gave up 1 base and J gave up 0 bases; unmatched junction bases: 4. CDR3 length: 15 residues. Germline V gene sequence: CDR1 SGHRS, CDR2 YFSETQ. The DNA for the CDR3 is TGCGCCAGCAGCTTGCGGCGGGGGAGCTCCTACGAGCAGTACTTC. Amino acids: CASSLRRGSSYEQYF.

The chain carries TRBV27 and TRBJ2-7; TRBD2 might be the D (6 bases). This CDR3 contains 13 residues. The ends were cut back, 2 bases at V and 6 bases at J, with 11 bases in the middle. Germline V CDR1 and CDR2: MNHEY, SMNVEV (reference sequence). The CDR3 sequence is CASSLNGRGEQYF. As DNA, the CDR3 is TGTGCCAGCAGTTTAAACGGGAGAGGCGAGCAGTACTTC.

The chain uses TRBV5-1 and TRBJ2-2, with 7 bases fitting TRBD1. CDR1 and CDR2 (germline): SGHRS, YFSETQ. The CDR3 is 13 residues long. Trimming at V came to 7 bases and at J to 6 bases, leaving 6 bases not matched to a gene. CDR3 DNA: TGCGCCAGCGGACGACAGGGTTCCGGGGAGCTGTTTTTT. Its protein is CASGRQGSGELFF.

The gene calls are TRBV28 and TRBJ2-1, with 9 nucleotides matching TRBD1. The CDR3 spans 12 residues. Trimming at V came to 7 bases and at J to 9 bases, leaving 4 bases not matched to a gene. Germline V gives CDR1 MDHEN, CDR2 SYDVKM. The CDR3 sequence: CASTTGGGEQFF. DNA for the CDR3: TGTGCCAGCACGACAGGGGGTGGTGAGCAGTTCTTC.

This chain connects TRBV2 to TRBJ2-5, with 9 bases fitting TRBD2. V dropped 5 bases and J dropped 2; count of bases not matched to a gene: 6. This CDR3 region has 15 residues. Germline V CDR1 and CDR2: SNHLY, FYNNEI. The CDR3 DNA reads TGTGCCAGCAGTTCCAGCGGGAGGTATCAAGAGACCCAGTACTTC. Residues: CASSSSGRYQETQYF. Looking up the rest from reference TRBV2 and TRBJ2-5 gives the full variable domain: EPEVTQTPSHQVTQMGQEVILRCVPISNHLYFYWYRQILGQKVEFLVSFYNNEISEKSEIFDDQFSVERPDGSNFTLKIRSTKLEDSAMYFCASSSSGRYQETQYFGPGTRLLVL.

This rearrangement joins TRBV27 to TRBJ1-1; D perhaps matches TRBD1 (6 bases). Germline values: CDR1 MNHEY, CDR2 SMNVEV (reference sequence). CDR3 size: 15 residues. Between the trimmed V and J ends, which lost 2 bases and 1 base, there was a span of 11 bases. The CDR3 region is CASSLNGGPNTEAFF. The CDR3 DNA follows: TGTGCCAGCAGTTTAAACGGGGGGCCGAACACTGAAGCTTTCTTT.

This clone is a singleton in its sample. The chain recombines TRBV10-1 with TRBJ2-5; 7 bases are shared with TRBD2. After removal of 2 bases from V and 3 bases from J, the junction contained 3 bases not matched to a gene. CDR3 length equals 14 residues. Looked up from germline, CDR1 is WNHNN and CDR2 is SYGVQD (reference sequence). CDR3 DNA sequence: TGCGCCAGCAGTGAGAACCGGGGGGAAGAGACCCAGTACTTC. Its protein product is CASSENRGEETQYF.

In the case of this clone: Sequence at one end of the junction differs from germline and may be a read error. The rearrangement joins TRBV24-1 to TRBJ2-1, with D uncertain. The germline V gene has CDR1 KGHDR and CDR2 SFDVKD. The CDR3 covers 11 residues. Written as DNA, the CDR3 is TGTGCCACCAGTGATTTGTATGAGCCGTTCTTC. It codes for CATSDLYEPFF.

V gene TRBV6-6 combines with J gene TRBJ2-3; 7 bases match TRBD2. The CDR3 has 16 amino acids. CDR1 and CDR2 from the germline V gene are MNHNY and SVGAGI (reference sequence). V gave up 2 bases and J gave up 6 bases; unmatched junction bases: 11. Here the CDR3 reads CASSYGPAGIGDTQYF. CDR3 nucleotide sequence: TGTGCCAGCAGTTACGGGCCAGCGGGGATAGGGGATACGCAGTATTTT.

The rearrangement uses TRBV6-2 or TRBV6-3 and TRBJ2-1; 8 bases are a match to TRBD1. Germline lookup yields CDR1 MNHEY and CDR2 SVGEGT. The CDR3 length is 14 residues. V lost 2 bases, J lost 8 bases, and 5 bases stayed unmatched. The chain's CDR3 is CASSYRGQGDEQFF. CDR3 nucleotides: TGTGCCAGCAGTTACAGAGGACAGGGCGATGAGCAGTTCTTC.

The chain carries TRBV5-1 and TRBJ1-1, with D perhaps matching TRBD1 (6 bases). Germline assignment: CDR1 SGHRS and CDR2 YFSETQ. The CDR3 contains 13 residues. Trimming pared 0 bases from V and 7 bases from J, leaving 10 bases between. The CDR3 DNA reads as TGCGCCAGCAGCTTGGGGACAGCCAATGAAGCTTTCTTT. It yields the protein CASSLGTANEAFF.

The CDR3 region has the DNA TGTGCCAGCAGTTACCAGGGAGGCAATTCACCCCTCCACTTT. This translates into CASSYQGGNSPLHF. The chain employs TRBV27 and TRBJ1-6; D is perhaps TRBD1 (5 bases). This CDR3 is built from 14 residues. Germline CDR1 MNHEY, CDR2 SMNVEV (reference sequence). The ends were cut back, 4 bases at V and 7 bases at J, with 11 bases in the middle.

This chain joins TRBV5-5 and TRBJ2-7, with D unclear. Trimming shortened V by 4 bases and J by 4 bases, and 12 bases separated the two germline ends. Germline CDR1 and CDR2: SGHKS and YYEKEE (reference sequence). This CDR3 spans 13 amino acids. The CDR3 sequence: CASSGVQRYEQYF. Written as DNA, the CDR3 is TGTGCCAGCAGCGGAGTCCAGAGATACGAGCAGTACTTC. The full variable domain, rest sourced from reference TRBV5-5 and TRBJ2-7, is DAGVTQSPTHLIKTRGQQVTLRCSPISGHKSVSWYQQVLGQGPQFIFQYYEKEERGRGNFPDRFSARQFPNYSSELNVNALLLGDSALYLCASSGVQRYEQYFGPGTRLTVT.

This chain joins TRBV15 and TRBJ2-7, with a possible D match to TRBD1 (6 bases). This CDR3 comprises 15 residues. The germline CDR1 and CDR2 sequences are LNHNV and YYDKDF (reference sequence). V gave up 0 bases and J gave up 6 bases, with 15 bases separating them. In DNA, the CDR3 is TGTGCCACCAGCAGAGACAGGGGTAGCTTCTCCGAGCAGTACTTC. Residues: CATSRDRGSFSEQYF.

This chain connects TRBV27 to TRBJ1-4; 9 bases are shared with TRBD1. The ends lost 7 bases at V and 5 bases at J; junction bases unmatched: 11. CDR1 and CDR2 (germline): MNHEY, SMNVEV (reference sequence). This CDR3 is 16 amino acids long. The CDR3 DNA sequence: TGTGCCAGCATGGCCCTCCCGGGGACAGGGAATGAAAAACTGTTTTTT. The encoded protein is CASMALPGTGNEKLFF. Complete variable domain (other parts from reference TRBV27 and TRBJ1-4): EAQVTQNPRYLITVTGKKLTVTCSQNMNHEYMSWYRQDPGLGLRQIYYSMNVEVTDKGDVPEGYKVSRKEKRNFPLILESPSPNQTSLYFCASMALPGTGNEKLFFGSGTQLSVL.

The CDR3 sequence is CASSEGGQGARTQYF. The CDR3 coding sequence is TGTGCCAGCAGCGAGGGGGGACAGGGGGCAAGAACCCAGTACTTC. This chain joins TRBV9 and TRBJ2-5; TRBD1 matches at 12 bases. The CDR3 contains 15 residues. CDR1 and CDR2 (germline): SGDLS, YYNGEE. J gave up 8 bases and V 3 bases, and 8 bases lay outside the gene matches.

The genes are TRBV27 and TRBJ1-1; D not certain. CDR3 length: 13 amino acids. V lost 1 base to trimming and J lost 4 bases, with 7 bases between them. Germline CDR1 is MNHEY and CDR2 is SMNVEV (reference sequence). CDR3 protein: CASSLFRGTEAFF. In DNA, the CDR3 is TGTGCCAGCAGTTTATTTCGAGGCACTGAAGCTTTCTTT.

This chain links TRBV21-1 with TRBJ2-7; the D call in the table, TRBD1, was not verified against the DNA. TRBV21-1 is a pseudogene. This CDR3 is 18 amino acids long. The CDR3 sequence: CASSKRSSRDKWNYEQYF. As DNA, the CDR3 is TGTGCCAGCAGCAAGAGGTCATCCCGGGACAAATGGAACTACGAGCAGTACTTC.

J is TRBJ1-6 and V is TRBV12-5, with D possibly matching TRBD1 (6 bases). Between the trimmed V and J ends, which lost 4 bases and 9 bases, there was a span of 13 bases. The CDR3 has 14 residues. CDR1 LGHNT and CDR2 FRNRAP come from the germline V gene. The CDR3 loop reads CASGSGVSRSPLHF. In DNA, the CDR3 is TGTGCTAGTGGTTCAGGGGTTAGTCGTTCACCCCTCCACTTT.

CDR3: CASSSPGLLNTEAFF. The CDR3, as DNA: TGTGCCAGCAGTTCCCCAGGTTTATTGAACACTGAAGCTTTCTTT. This chain links TRBV6-5 with TRBJ1-1; D call uncertain. The CDR3 runs to 15 residues. The V end was cut by 4 bases, the J end by 0 bases, with 12 bases between. Germline V gene data show CDR1 as MNHEY and CDR2 as SVGAGI.

This chain joins TRBV28 and TRBJ1-6; 9 bases align to TRBD1. The CDR3 is 13 residues long. Germline V lookup: CDR1 MDHEN, CDR2 SYDVKM. V lost 5 bases and J lost 10; bases outside the gene matches: 3. The CDR3 here is CASSPGQGSPLHF. CDR3 DNA sequence: TGTGCCAGCAGTCCGGGACAGGGATCACCCCTCCACTTT.

The gene calls are TRBV7-2 and TRBJ2-7, with 9 bases fitting TRBD2. The CDR3 runs to 16 residues. Losses at the gene ends were 1 base for V and 3 bases for J; bases not matched to a gene: 7. Germline CDR1 SGHTA, CDR2 FQGNSA. The CDR3 loop is CASSLGLAGSLYEQYF. The CDR3 nucleotides are TGTGCCAGCAGCTTAGGCCTAGCGGGATCCCTCTACGAGCAGTACTTC.

This clone was seen a single time. The rearrangement uses TRBV3-1 (or the pseudogene TRBV3-2) and TRBJ1-2; possible D gene TRBD1, 5 bases. Trimming removed 2 bases from V and 4 bases from J, with 11 bases in between. Germline values: CDR1 LGHDT, CDR2 YNNKEL (reference sequence). This CDR3 comprises 14 residues. The CDR3 DNA reads as TGTGCCAGCAGCCAAAGGACGGGGGGCTATGGCTACACCTTC. It encodes CASSQRTGGYGYTF.

The V and J genes are TRBV6-4 and TRBJ1-1; D not certain. The CDR3 covers 14 residues. The germline gives CDR1 MRHNA, CDR2 SNTAGT. Trimming took off 2 bases at V and 1 base at J, with 8 bases between the two ends. The CDR3 DNA reads TGTGCCAGCAGTGACAGGGAGGAGAACACTGAAGCTTTCTTT. This sequence encodes CASSDREENTEAFF.

The CDR3 DNA follows: TGTGCCAGCAGCTTAGCGCCGGTCTACTCTGGAAACACCATATATTTT. As protein: CASSLAPVYSGNTIYF. The chain has TRBV7-2 and TRBJ1-3, with D unclear. This CDR3 has 16 residues. From germline, CDR1 is SGHTA and CDR2 FQGNSA. V dropped 0 bases and J dropped 0 bases, with 9 bases sitting between them.